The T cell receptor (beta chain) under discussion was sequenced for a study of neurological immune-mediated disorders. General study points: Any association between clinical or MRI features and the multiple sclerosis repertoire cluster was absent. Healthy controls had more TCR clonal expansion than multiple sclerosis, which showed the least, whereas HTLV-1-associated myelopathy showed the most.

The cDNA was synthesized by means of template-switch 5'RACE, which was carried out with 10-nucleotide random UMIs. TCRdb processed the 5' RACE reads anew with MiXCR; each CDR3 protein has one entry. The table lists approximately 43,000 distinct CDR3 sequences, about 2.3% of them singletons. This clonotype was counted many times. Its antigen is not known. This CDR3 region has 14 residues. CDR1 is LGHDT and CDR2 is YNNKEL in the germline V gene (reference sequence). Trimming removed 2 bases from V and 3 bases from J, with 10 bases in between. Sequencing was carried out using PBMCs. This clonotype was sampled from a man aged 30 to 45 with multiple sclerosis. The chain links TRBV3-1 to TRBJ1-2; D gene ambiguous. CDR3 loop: CASSQLQIHYGYTF. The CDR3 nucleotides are TGTGCCAGCAGCCAACTACAGATCCACTATGGCTACACCTTC.